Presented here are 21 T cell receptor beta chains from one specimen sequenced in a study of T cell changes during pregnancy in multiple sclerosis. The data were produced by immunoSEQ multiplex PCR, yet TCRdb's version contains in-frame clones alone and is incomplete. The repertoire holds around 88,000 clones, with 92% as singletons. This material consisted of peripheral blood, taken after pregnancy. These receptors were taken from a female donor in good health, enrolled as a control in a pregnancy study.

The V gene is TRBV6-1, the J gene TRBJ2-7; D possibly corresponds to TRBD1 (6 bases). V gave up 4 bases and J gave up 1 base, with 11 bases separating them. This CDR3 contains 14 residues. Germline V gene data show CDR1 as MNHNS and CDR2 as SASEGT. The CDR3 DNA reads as TGTGCCAGCAGTGCAGGGGTTGGATCCTACGAGCAGTACTTC. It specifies CASSAGVGSYEQYF.

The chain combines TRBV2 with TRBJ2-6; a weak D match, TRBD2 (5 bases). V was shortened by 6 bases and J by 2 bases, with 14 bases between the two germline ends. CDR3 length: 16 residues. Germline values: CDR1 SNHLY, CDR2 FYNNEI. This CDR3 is CASSRGKVTGANVLTF. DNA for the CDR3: TGTGCCAGCAGCCGAGGGAAGGTTACTGGGGCCAACGTCCTGACTTTC. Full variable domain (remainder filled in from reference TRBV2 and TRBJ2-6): EPEVTQTPSHQVTQMGQEVILRCVPISNHLYFYWYRQILGQKVEFLVSFYNNEISEKSEIFDDQFSVERPDGSNFTLKIRSTKLEDSAMYFCASSRGKVTGANVLTFGAGSRLTVL.

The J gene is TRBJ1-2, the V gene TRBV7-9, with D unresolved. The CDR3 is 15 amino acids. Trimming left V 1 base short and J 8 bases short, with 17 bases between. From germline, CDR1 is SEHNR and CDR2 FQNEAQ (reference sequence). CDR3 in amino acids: CASSLGAVTSTGYTF. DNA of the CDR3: TGTGCCAGCAGCTTAGGGGCAGTCACGTCCACCGGCTACACCTTC.

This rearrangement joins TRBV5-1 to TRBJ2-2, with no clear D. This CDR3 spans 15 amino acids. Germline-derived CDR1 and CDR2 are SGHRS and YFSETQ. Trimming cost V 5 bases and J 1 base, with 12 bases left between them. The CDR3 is CASSQRSGNTGELFF. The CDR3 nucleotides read TGCGCCAGCAGTCAACGTTCCGGGAACACCGGGGAGCTGTTTTTT. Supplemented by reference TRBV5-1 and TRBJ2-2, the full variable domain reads KAGVTQTPRYLIKTRGQQVTLSCSPISGHRSVSWYQQTPGQGLQFLFEYFSETQRNKGNFPGRFSGRQFSNSRSEMNVSTLELGDSALYLCASSQRSGNTGELFFGEGSRLTVL.

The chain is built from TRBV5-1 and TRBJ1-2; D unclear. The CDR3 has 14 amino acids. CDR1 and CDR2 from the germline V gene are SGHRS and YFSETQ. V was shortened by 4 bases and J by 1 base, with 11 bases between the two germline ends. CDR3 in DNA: TGCGCCAGCAGCCTCGGCGCGGATAACTATGGCTACACCTTC. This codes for CASSLGADNYGYTF.

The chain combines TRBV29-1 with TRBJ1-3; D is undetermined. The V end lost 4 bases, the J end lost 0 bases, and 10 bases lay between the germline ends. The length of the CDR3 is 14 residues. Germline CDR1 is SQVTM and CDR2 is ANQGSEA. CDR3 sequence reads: CSVVPSFSGNTIYF. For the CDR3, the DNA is TGCAGCGTTGTTCCAAGCTTCTCTGGAAACACCATATATTTT. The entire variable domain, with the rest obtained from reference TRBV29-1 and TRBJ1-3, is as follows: SAVISQKPSRDICQRGTSLTIQCQVDSQVTMMFWYRQQPGQSLTLIATANQGSEATYESGFVIDKFPISRPNLTFSTLTVSNMSPEDSSIYLCSVVPSFSGNTIYFGEGSWLTVV.

The CDR3 sequence: CASGSSGVREQYF. The CDR3 DNA reads as TGTGCCAGCGGATCCTCAGGGGTTCGAGAGCAGTACTTC. V is TRBV27 and J is TRBJ2-7, with a weak D call TRBD1 (6 bases). V was trimmed by 8 bases and J by 7 bases, leaving 18 bases between them. CDR1 MNHEY and CDR2 SMNVEV come from the germline V gene (reference sequence). The CDR3 is made up of 13 amino acids.

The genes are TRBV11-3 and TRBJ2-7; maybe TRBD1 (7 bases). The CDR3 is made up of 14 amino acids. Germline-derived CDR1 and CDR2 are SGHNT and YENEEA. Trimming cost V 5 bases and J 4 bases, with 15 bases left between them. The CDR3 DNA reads TGTGCCAGCAGCCCCGCAGGGGGGTCTTACGAGCAGTACTTC. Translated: CASSPAGGSYEQYF. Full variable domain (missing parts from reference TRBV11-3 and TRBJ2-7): EAGVVQSPRYKIIEKKQPVAFWCNPISGHNTLYWYLQNLGQGPELLIRYENEEAVDDSQLPKDRFSAERLKGVDSTLKIQPAELGDSAVYLCASSPAGGSYEQYFGPGTRLTVT.

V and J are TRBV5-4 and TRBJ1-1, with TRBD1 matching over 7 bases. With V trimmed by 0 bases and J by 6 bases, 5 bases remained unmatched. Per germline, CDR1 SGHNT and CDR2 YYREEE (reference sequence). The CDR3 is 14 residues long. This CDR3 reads CASSLEDREAEAFF. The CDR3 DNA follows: TGTGCCAGCAGCTTGGAAGACAGGGAAGCTGAAGCTTTCTTT.

The CDR3 bases are TGCGCCAGCAGCCAAGTAGACCTGGGCTTTGCCTACAATGAGCAGTTCTTC. Protein sequence: CASSQVDLGFAYNEQFF. This chain joins TRBV4-1 and TRBJ2-1; D ambiguous. Germline V gives CDR1 MGHRA, CDR2 YSYEKL. The CDR3 consists of 17 residues. Trimming removed 1 base from V and 2 bases from J, with 15 bases in between.

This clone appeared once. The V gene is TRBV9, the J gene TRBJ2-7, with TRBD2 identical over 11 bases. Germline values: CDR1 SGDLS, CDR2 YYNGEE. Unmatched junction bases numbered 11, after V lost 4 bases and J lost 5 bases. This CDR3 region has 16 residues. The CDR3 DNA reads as TGTGCCAGCAGCCCTATGACTAGCGGGGCAAAGGACGAGCAGTACTTC. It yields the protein CASSPMTSGAKDEQYF.

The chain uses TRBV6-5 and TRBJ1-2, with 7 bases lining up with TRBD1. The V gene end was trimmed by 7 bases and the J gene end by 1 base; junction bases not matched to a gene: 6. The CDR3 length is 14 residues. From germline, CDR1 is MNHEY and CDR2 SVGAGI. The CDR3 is CASTRTGFNYGYTF. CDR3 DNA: TGTGCCAGCACCCGGACAGGATTTAACTATGGCTACACCTTC.

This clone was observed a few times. The CDR3 region has the DNA TGTGCCAGCAGCCCTAGAGGGTTCGGCAATCAGCCCCAGCATTTT. Translating gives CASSPRGFGNQPQHF. The chain links TRBV7-2 to TRBJ1-5; the D is unclear. The CDR3 consists of 15 residues. V lost 5 bases and J lost 2, with 13 bases in between. The germline V gene has CDR1 SGHTA and CDR2 FQGNSA.

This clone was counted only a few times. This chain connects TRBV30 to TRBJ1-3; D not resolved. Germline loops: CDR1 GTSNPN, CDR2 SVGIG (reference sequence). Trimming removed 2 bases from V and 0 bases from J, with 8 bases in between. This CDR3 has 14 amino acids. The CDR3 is CAWSLVSSGNTIYF. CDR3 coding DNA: TGTGCCTGGAGTTTGGTGAGCTCTGGAAACACCATATATTTT.

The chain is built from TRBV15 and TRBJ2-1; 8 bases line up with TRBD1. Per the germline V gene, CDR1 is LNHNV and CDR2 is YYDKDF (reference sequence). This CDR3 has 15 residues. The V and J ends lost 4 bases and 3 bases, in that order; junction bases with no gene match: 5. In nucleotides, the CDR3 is TGTGCCACCAGCACCTCCGGGACAGGCTACAATGAGCAGTTCTTC. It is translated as CATSTSGTGYNEQFF.

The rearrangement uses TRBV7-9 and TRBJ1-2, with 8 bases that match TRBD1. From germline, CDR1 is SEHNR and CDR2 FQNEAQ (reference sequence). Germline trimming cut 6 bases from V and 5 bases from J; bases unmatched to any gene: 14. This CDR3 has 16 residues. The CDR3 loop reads CASRTGTGLHSYGYTF. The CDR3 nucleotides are TGTGCCAGCAGAACCGGGACAGGCTTACATTCGTATGGCTACACCTTC.

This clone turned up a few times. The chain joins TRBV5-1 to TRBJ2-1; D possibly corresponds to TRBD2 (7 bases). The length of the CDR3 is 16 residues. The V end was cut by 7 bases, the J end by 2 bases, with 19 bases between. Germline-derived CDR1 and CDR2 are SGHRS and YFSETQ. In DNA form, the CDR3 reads TGCGCCAGCGCCCCGGGGGGCGGGGGAACCTACAATGAGCAGTTCTTC. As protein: CASAPGGGGTYNEQFF.

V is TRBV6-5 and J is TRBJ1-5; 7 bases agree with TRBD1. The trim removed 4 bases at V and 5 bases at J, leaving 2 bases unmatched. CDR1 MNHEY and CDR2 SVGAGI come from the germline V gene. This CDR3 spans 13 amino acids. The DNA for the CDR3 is TGTGCCAGCAGTTTCGGGACAGATCAGCCCCAGCATTTT. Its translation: CASSFGTDQPQHF.

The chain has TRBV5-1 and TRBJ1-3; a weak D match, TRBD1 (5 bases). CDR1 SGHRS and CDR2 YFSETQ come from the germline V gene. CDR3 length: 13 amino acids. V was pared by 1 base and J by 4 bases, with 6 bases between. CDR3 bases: TGCGCCAGCAGCTTGACAGGCGGAAACACCATATATTTT. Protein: CASSLTGGNTIYF.

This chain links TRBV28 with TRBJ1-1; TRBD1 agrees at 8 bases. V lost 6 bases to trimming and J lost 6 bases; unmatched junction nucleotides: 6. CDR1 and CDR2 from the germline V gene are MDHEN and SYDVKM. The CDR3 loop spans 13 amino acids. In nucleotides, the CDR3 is TGTGCCAGCAGCGGACAGGGATTACCTGAAGCTTTCTTT. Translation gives CASSGQGLPEAFF.

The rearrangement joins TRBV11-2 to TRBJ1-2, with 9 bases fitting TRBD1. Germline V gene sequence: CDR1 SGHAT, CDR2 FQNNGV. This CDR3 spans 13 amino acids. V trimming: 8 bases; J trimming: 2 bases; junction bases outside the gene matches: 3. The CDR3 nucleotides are TGTGCCAGCTCCGGACAGGGGAACTATGGCTACACCTTC. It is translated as CASSGQGNYGYTF.